A selection of T cell receptor beta chains follows, all from one sample in a study of blood T cells in healthy people across ages. MiXCR, applied by TCRdb to the 5' RACE reads, yields one record per CDR3 protein. The data contain fewer than 1.5 million distinct CDR3 sequences, 42% of them singletons. The sample was blood. All receptors derive from a woman aged 18 to 35 in good health. Each CDR3 is given with its conserved first and last residue. A D gene is named only where the DNA matches it firmly. Clone size appears in some rows only: once, few, many, or a class for an expanded clone.

>TRBV5-1|NA|once|TRBJ1-1
CASSLQGGSNTEAFF
TGCGCCAGCAGCTTACAGGGCGGTTCGAACACTGAAGCTTTCTTT
>TRBV29-1|TRBD1|NA|TRBJ1-1
CSVDNRGGTEAFF
TGCAGCGTTGACAACAGGGGAGGCACTGAAGCTTTCTTT
>TRBV10-3|NA|NA|TRBJ1-1
CAISGQGSVAFF
TGTGCCATCAGTGGGCAGGGCTCGGTAGCTTTCTTT
>TRBV6-5|TRBD2|NA|TRBJ2-1
CASSLWTSAQETQFF
TGTGCCAGCAGCCTTTGGACTAGCGCCCAAGAGACCCAGTTCTTC
>TRBV14|TRBD1|NA|TRBJ2-7
CASSQDWNRGLYEQYF
TGTGCTAGCAGCCAAGATTGGAACAGGGGGCTCTACGAGCAGTACTTC
>TRBV4-2|NA|NA|TRBJ2-1
CASSQDTDRNEQFF
TGTGCCAGCAGCCAAGATACGGACCGCAATGAGCAGTTCTTC
>TRBV6-6|NA|NA|TRBJ1-5
CASTYRDGAGQPQHF
TGTGCCAGCACCTACCGGGACGGTGCAGGGCAGCCCCAGCATTTT
>TRBV6-5|NA|few|TRBJ1-2
CASSYRTGTNYGYTF
TGTGCCAGCAGTTACCGAACAGGAACTAACTATGGCTACACCTTC
>TRBV5-1|NA|NA|TRBJ2-5
CASSFTDGHEQYF
TGCGCCAGCAGCTTCACCGACGGCCATGAGCAGTACTTC
>TRBV20-1|NA|NA|TRBJ2-5
CSAEKSGVETQYF
TGCAGTGCTGAGAAATCCGGGGTAGAGACCCAGTACTTC
>TRBV4-1|NA|NA|TRBJ2-7
CASRDSPEATYEQYF
TGCGCCAGCAGAGATAGCCCGGAAGCGACCTACGAGCAGTACTTC
>TRBV30|TRBD2|few|TRBJ2-7
CAWRGLATYEQYF
TGTGCCTGGAGAGGACTAGCGACTTACGAGCAGTACTTC
>TRBV30|NA|NA|TRBJ1-5
CAWSGQRNQPQHF
TGTGCCTGGAGTGGACAGCGAAATCAGCCCCAGCATTTT
>TRBV5-1|TRBD2|NA|TRBJ2-7
CASSWGLAGGVEQYF
TGCGCCAGCAGCTGGGGACTAGCGGGAGGAGTCGAGCAGTACTTC
>TRBV20-1|NA|few|TRBJ1-5
CSATSGNQPQHF
TGCAGTGCTACCTCGGGCAATCAGCCCCAGCATTTT
>TRBV29-1|TRBD2|few|TRBJ2-3
CSVTGGGKRTDTQYF
TGCAGCGTAACCGGGGGGGGAAAGAGGACAGATACGCAGTATTTT
>TRBV29-1|TRBD2|NA|TRBJ2-7
CSVVAGSYNEQYF
TGCAGCGTCGTAGCGGGCTCCTACAATGAGCAGTACTTC
>TRBV6-1|TRBD2|NA|TRBJ2-3
CASSELSGNRDTQYF
TGTGCCAGCAGTGAACTAAGCGGGAACAGAGATACGCAGTATTTT
>TRBV20-1|NA|few|TRBJ2-7
CSALGSEQYF
TGCAGTGCCCTTGGATCCGAGCAGTACTTC
>TRBV12-3/TRBV12-4|NA|few|TRBJ2-1
CASSLGLVDEQFF
TGTGCCAGCAGTTTAGGACTAGTCGATGAGCAGTTCTTC
>TRBV12-3/TRBV12-4|TRBD2|NA|TRBJ2-1
CASSRRLAGEDEQFF
TGTGCCAGCAGCCGAAGACTAGCGGGGGAGGATGAGCAGTTCTTC
>TRBV20-1|NA|NA|TRBJ2-1
CSAGMITVGHEQFF
TGCAGTGCTGGCATGATTACCGTGGGCCATGAGCAGTTCTTC
>TRBV7-2|NA|few|TRBJ2-1
CASSFITNEQFF
TGTGCCAGCAGCTTTATCACCAATGAGCAGTTCTTC
>TRBV12-3/TRBV12-4|TRBD2|NA|TRBJ2-5
CASSPPGQRENNEQYF
TGTGCCAGCAGTCCCCCGGGCCAGCGGGAGAACAATGAGCAGTACTTC
>TRBV6-2/TRBV6-3|TRBD1|NA|TRBJ1-2
CASSYGSGQGLGYTF
TGTGCCAGCAGTTATGGGTCCGGACAGGGACTTGGCTACACCTTC
>TRBV20-1|TRBD2|many|TRBJ2-1
CSAARLAGEGEQFF
TGCAGTGCCGCCCGACTAGCGGGAGAGGGTGAGCAGTTCTTC
>TRBV28|NA|NA|TRBJ1-2
CVSSSNGYTF
TGTGTCAGCAGTTCTAATGGCTACACCTTC
>TRBV7-2|NA|few|TRBJ2-7
CASSLSVGDSYEQYF
TGTGCCAGCAGCTTGTCTGTAGGGGACTCCTACGAGCAGTACTTC
>TRBV12-3/TRBV12-4|NA|NA|TRBJ2-7
CASSCAGGQYF
TGTGCCAGCAGCTGTGCTGGGGGCCAGTACTTC
>TRBV5-1|NA|few|TRBJ2-7
CASNPNEGPRNEQYF
TGCGCCAGCAACCCTAACGAAGGTCCGCGCAACGAGCAGTACTTC
>TRBV2|NA|NA|TRBJ2-4
CASSDQGKTKNIQYF
TGTGCCAGCAGTGACCAGGGGAAAACCAAAAACATTCAGTACTTC
>TRBV12-3/TRBV12-4|NA|NA|TRBJ2-1
CASGRLNGNEQFF
TGTGCCAGCGGTAGACTTAATGGGAATGAGCAGTTCTTC
>TRBV12-3/TRBV12-4|NA|NA|TRBJ1-2
CASSFGGLGGYTF
TGTGCCAGCAGTTTCGGGGGGCTAGGGGGCTACACCTTC
>TRBV5-1|TRBD2|NA|TRBJ2-5
CASKMTSGEETQYF
TGCGCCAGCAAGATGACCAGCGGGGAAGAGACCCAGTACTTC
>TRBV3-1|NA|NA|TRBJ2-3
CASSRGGGAKTDTQYF
TGTGCCAGCAGCCGCGGCGGGGGCGCGAAGACAGATACGCAGTATTTT
>TRBV12-5|NA|NA|TRBJ1-2
CASGSTGSRGYTF
TGTGCTAGTGGTTCCACAGGGTCGCGCGGCTACACCTTC
>TRBV20-1|TRBD2|few|TRBJ2-3
CSAPGGAFSPSTDTQYF
TGCAGTGCCCCCGGGGGGGCGTTCTCGCCTAGCACAGATACGCAGTATTTT
>TRBV20-1|TRBD2|few|TRBJ2-3
CSPRSFAGVGDTQYF
TGCAGTCCTAGGTCCTTCGCGGGAGTAGGCGATACGCAGTATTTT